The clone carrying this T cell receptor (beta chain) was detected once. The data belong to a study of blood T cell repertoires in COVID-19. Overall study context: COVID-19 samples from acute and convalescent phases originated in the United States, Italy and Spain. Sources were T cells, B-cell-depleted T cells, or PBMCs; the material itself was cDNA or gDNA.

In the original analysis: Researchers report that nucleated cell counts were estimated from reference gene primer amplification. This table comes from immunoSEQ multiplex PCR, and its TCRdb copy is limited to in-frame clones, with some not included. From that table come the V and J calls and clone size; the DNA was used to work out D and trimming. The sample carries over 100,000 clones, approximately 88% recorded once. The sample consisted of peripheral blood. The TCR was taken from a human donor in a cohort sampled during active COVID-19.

CDR3 nucleotides: TGTGCCAGTAACGCGGGACTAGTGGAAGATACGCAGTATTTT. It translates to CASNAGLVEDTQYF. The rearrangement joins TRBV19 to TRBJ2-3; 8 bases match TRBD2. V shed 7 bases and J 5 bases; nucleotides not matched to a gene: 8. The CDR3 contains 14 residues. Looked up from germline, CDR1 is LNHDA and CDR2 is SQIVND (reference sequence).